This TCR beta chain was recovered during a study of blood T cell repertoires in COVID-19. Across the whole study: Spain, Italy and the United States supplied samples that represented acute and convalescent COVID-19.

One Seattle source followed patients from active infection through their disease course. The data were produced by immunoSEQ multiplex PCR, yet TCRdb's version contains in-frame clones alone and is incomplete. Of about 230,000 clones in the sample, 70% to 90% were seen once. This receptor was obtained from a man in his fifties with COVID-19, enrolled during active disease. Sequenced material: peripheral blood.

The DNA for the CDR3 is TGCGCCAGCAGCTTGACAGGGTACAATGAGCAGTTCTTC. Residues: CASSLTGYNEQFF. The rearrangement uses TRBV5-1 and TRBJ2-1; D is perhaps TRBD1 (6 bases). CDR1 and CDR2 (germline): SGHRS, YFSETQ. The CDR3 has 13 residues. V lost 1 base and J 4 bases, leaving 6 bases between the germline ends. The whole variable domain, filled in from reference TRBV5-1 and TRBJ2-1, reads KAGVTQTPRYLIKTRGQQVTLSCSPISGHRSVSWYQQTPGQGLQFLFEYFSETQRNKGNFPGRFSGRQFSNSRSEMNVSTLELGDSALYLCASSLTGYNEQFFGPGTRLTVL.